The TCR beta chain described here comes from a study of blood T cell repertoires in COVID-19. V shed 5 bases, J shed 5 bases, and the junction held 8 bases outside the gene matches. CDR1 is MNHNY, CDR2 SVGAGI, per germline (reference sequence). This CDR3 is built from 15 residues. This clone has a count of ten or more. Libraries were prepared by immunoSEQ multiplex PCR; TCRdb keeps only in-frame clonotypes and omits some of them. Of about 300,000 clones in the sample, around 90% are singletons; the top ten hold about 1.2%. This sequence originates from a man aged 65 to 85 with acute or convalescent COVID-19. Specimen: peripheral blood. The chain recombines TRBV6-6 with TRBJ2-2; TRBD1 matches at 7 bases. CDR3 nucleotide sequence: TGTGCCAGCAGTGCAAGACAGGGCGGAACCGGGGAGCTGTTTTTT. It specifies CASSARQGGTGELFF.